The sequence of this T cell receptor (beta chain) was determined in a study of follicular helper T cells after annual influenza vaccination. Study-level information: For some subjects, blood spans the 2013-2014, 2014-2015 and 2015-2016 annual vaccinations. The study's findings and limits: Plasmablast frequency change correlated with clonality change in ICOS+CD38+ cTfh. Most later recoveries of Day 7 ICOS+CD38+ clones were ICOS-CD38- cTfh.

Sequenced by immunoSEQ multiplex PCR; TCRdb stores in-frame clones only, minus some. The repertoire holds 650 to 800 clones, with roughly 80% as singletons. This sample's time point: 2015-2016 season, pre-vaccination. The germline V and J ends were trimmed by 1 base and 3 bases, with 10 bases remaining between them. The germline CDR1 and CDR2 sequences are SGHTA and FQGNSA. This CDR3 has 14 amino acids. This clone was recorded a few times. The target antigen is unknown. This chain links TRBV7-2 with TRBJ2-7, with D possibly being TRBD1 (6 bases). The sample here was CXCR5+ CD38+ circulating T follicular helper cells from blood, taken on the day of influenza vaccination. Subset given: circulating Tfh, non-naive CD4+CXCR5+PD-1+ (ICOS+CD38+ or ICOS-CD38-). The sequence came from an adult who received the influenza vaccine. The CDR3 protein is CASSLDRTDYEQYF. CDR3 nucleotide sequence: TGTGCCAGCAGCTTAGATAGGACAGACTACGAGCAGTACTTC.